A single sample gave rise to the 23 T cell receptor beta chains below, sequenced in a study of T cells in Graves' hyperthyroidism and ophthalmopathy. Researchers took RNA transcripts and amplified the TCR beta CDR3 regions from them. A set of HTBI primers served as the primers for a first-round RT-PCR of the TCR CDR3. TCRdb used MiXCR to reprocess the multiplex PCR reads, holding one entry per CDR3 protein. Of approximately 500,000 distinct CDR3 sequences listed, just over 45% are singletons. The sequencing input was peripheral blood or thyroid tissue (not recorded which). The origin of the receptors is a woman aged 18-30 years with Graves' hyperthyroidism.

This clonotype was seen more than once but under ten times. V usage is TRBV2 and J usage is TRBJ2-3, with 11 bases matching TRBD2. Germline lookup yields CDR1 SNHLY and CDR2 FYNNEI. This CDR3 region has 15 residues. After removal of 7 bases from V and 4 bases from J, the junction contained 7 bases not matched to a gene. Here the CDR3 DNA reads TGTGCCAGCATCCTAGCGGGAGGCGGGGCAGATACGCAGTATTTT. Its protein product is CASILAGGGADTQYF.

Many counts were recorded for this clonotype. The rearrangement links TRBV20-1 to TRBJ2-2; TRBD1 is a possible D gene (6 bases). Germline V gene sequence: CDR1 DFQATT, CDR2 SNEGSKA (reference sequence). The CDR3 has 13 amino acids. V lost 6 bases and J 1 base, leaving 9 bases between the germline ends. Written as DNA, the CDR3 is TGCAGTGCCACAGGGTTGAACACCGGGGAGCTGTTTTTT. Amino acids: CSATGLNTGELFF.

The chain couples TRBV10-3 to TRBJ2-5, with D possibly matching TRBD1 (6 bases). This CDR3 has 15 residues. The germline CDR1 and CDR2 sequences are ENHRY and SYGVKD. Trimming removed 7 bases at V and 6 bases at J, with 21 bases between. CDR3 protein: CAITEGQGKKKTQYF. The CDR3 region has the DNA TGTGCCATCACCGAAGGGCAGGGGAAAAAGAAGACCCAGTACTTC.

This rearrangement joins TRBV2 to TRBJ1-4; 7 nucleotides line up with TRBD1. The CDR3 loop spans 15 amino acids. The germline gives CDR1 SNHLY, CDR2 FYNNEI. Trimming removed 4 bases from V and 4 bases from J; junction bases left unmatched: 6. The CDR3 nucleotides read TGTGCCAGCAGTGTGACAGGGCGGTTTAATGAAAAACTGTTTTTT. It encodes CASSVTGRFNEKLFF.

This clonotype appeared a few times. The V gene is TRBV24-1, the J gene TRBJ2-3; 14 bases agree with TRBD2. The length of the CDR3 is 17 residues. Trimming removed 4 bases from V and 5 bases from J; junction bases left unmatched: 7. Germline-derived CDR1 and CDR2 are KGHDR and SFDVKD. The CDR3 protein is CATSDPGLAGEVDTQYF. CDR3 DNA: TGTGCCACCAGTGACCCGGGACTAGCGGGAGAGGTAGATACGCAGTATTTT.

In this sample, this clonotype turned up many times. This chain uses TRBV7-9 with TRBJ1-2, with TRBD1 identical over 9 bases. V lost 1 base to trimming and J lost 7 bases; unmatched junction nucleotides: 10. The CDR3 totals 16 residues. Germline values: CDR1 SEHNR, CDR2 FQNEAQ (reference sequence). In DNA form, the CDR3 reads TGTGCCAGCAGCTTAGGGGGGACAGGGTCTATCCCTGGCTACACCTTC. It is translated as CASSLGGTGSIPGYTF. The full variable domain, with the rest looked up from reference TRBV7-9 and TRBJ1-2, is DTGVSQNPRHKITKRGQNVTFRCDPISEHNRLYWYRQTLGQGPEFLTYFQNEAQLEKSRLLSDRFSAERPKGSFSTLEIQRTEQGDSAMYLCASSLGGTGSIPGYTFGSGTRLTVV.

This clonotype showed up just a few times. The rearrangement uses TRBV7-6 and TRBJ2-1; possible D gene TRBD1, 5 bases. The V gene lost 0 bases and the J gene lost 0 bases, with 9 bases spanning the gap. Germline assignment: CDR1 SGHVS and CDR2 FNYEAQ. This CDR3 has 16 residues. CDR3 residues: CASSLAGVGSYNEQFF. The CDR3 bases are TGTGCCAGCAGCTTAGCAGGGGTAGGCTCCTACAATGAGCAGTTCTTC. The complete variable domain, with remaining parts taken from reference TRBV7-6 and TRBJ2-1, reads GAGVSQSPRYKVTKRGQDVALRCDPISGHVSLYWYRQALGQGPEFLTYFNYEAQQDKSGLPNDRFSAERPEGSISTLTIQRTEQRDSAMYRCASSLAGVGSYNEQFFGPGTRLTVL.

This clonotype was seen ten or more times. The chain has TRBV20-1 and TRBJ2-2; D is unresolved. V lost 6 bases, J lost 4 bases, and 12 bases lay in between. The CDR3 loop spans 13 amino acids. CDR1 is DFQATT, CDR2 SNEGSKA, per germline (reference sequence). The CDR3 bases are TGCAGTGCCGCGTTCCTCAGCACCGGGGAGCTGTTTTTT. Protein sequence: CSAAFLSTGELFF.

The CDR3 loop is CSALARGAGELFF. The CDR3 DNA is TGCAGTGCTCTAGCCAGGGGGGCCGGGGAGCTGTTTTTT. V and J are TRBV20-1 and TRBJ2-2; TRBD1 is a possible D gene (7 bases). Germline CDR1 and CDR2: DFQATT and SNEGSKA (reference sequence). CDR3 size: 13 residues. With 5 bases removed from V and 6 bases from J, the gap between germline ends came to 13 bases.

The gene calls are TRBV20-1 and TRBJ1-2; 8 bases line up with TRBD1. CDR3 length: 14 amino acids. The V and J ends lost 6 bases and 7 bases, in that order; junction bases with no gene match: 13. Germline CDR1 is DFQATT and CDR2 is SNEGSKA (reference sequence). In DNA, the CDR3 is TGCAGTGCGGCGAATTACAGGGGGGCTGTTGGCTACACCTTC. Encoded protein: CSAANYRGAVGYTF.

This clonotype was observed many times. The genes are TRBV4-2 and TRBJ2-2; D unresolved. The CDR3 extends over 15 amino acids. V was shortened by 1 base and J by 1 base, with 7 bases between the two germline ends. Germline CDR1 LGHNA, CDR2 YNFKEQ. As DNA, the CDR3 is TGTGCCAGCAGCCAAGTGGCTAGGAACACCGGGGAGCTGTTTTTT. Translating gives CASSQVARNTGELFF.

This clonotype showed up many times. The V gene is TRBV27, the J gene TRBJ1-1, with a possible D match to TRBD1 (5 bases). CDR1 is MNHEY and CDR2 is SMNVEV in the germline V gene (reference sequence). Trimming pared 2 bases from V and 8 bases from J, leaving 9 bases between. This CDR3 has 12 amino acids. CDR3: CASSLKQGEAFF. The CDR3 bases are TGTGCCAGCAGTTTAAAGCAGGGAGAAGCTTTCTTT.

This clonotype showed up just a few times. The junction shows a germline mismatch at one end, possibly a read error. As DNA, the CDR3 is TGTGCCAGCAGCCAACTAGCGGCGAACACCGGGGAGCTGTCTTTT. Translated, it gives CASSQLAANTGELSF. This chain connects TRBV7-9 to TRBJ2-2; 8 positions agree with TRBD2. From germline, CDR1 is SEHNR and CDR2 FQNEAQ (reference sequence). The CDR3 runs to 15 residues.

This clonotype was observed a single time. An end of the junction differs from the germline gene, which may be a read error. This chain links TRBV29-1 with TRBJ1-1; D is perhaps TRBD1 (5 bases). Germline values: CDR1 SQVTM, CDR2 ANQGSEA. CDR3 length equals 12 residues. As DNA, the CDR3 is TGCAGCGGCGGACACATGAACACTGAGGCTTTCTTT. Protein sequence: CSGGHMNTEAFF. The variable domain in full, with the rest retrieved from reference TRBV29-1 and TRBJ1-1, is SAVISQKPSRDICQRGTSLTIQCQVDSQVTMMFWYRQQPGQSLTLIATANQGSEATYESGFVIDKFPISRPNLTFSTLTVSNMSPEDSSIYLCSGGHMNTEAFFGQGTRLTVV.

Concerning this clonotype itself: With a much larger clone just one base away, this may be a read error. The rearrangement joins TRBV20-1 to TRBJ1-1; D perhaps matches TRBD1 (5 bases). From germline, CDR1 is DFQATT and CDR2 SNEGSKA (reference sequence). The CDR3 covers 15 residues. V gave up 3 bases and J gave up 6 bases, with 20 bases separating them. CDR3 sequence reads: CSASGGFLGNSEAFF. The CDR3 DNA sequence: TGCAGTGCTAGTGGGGGTTTTCTCGGAAACTCTGAAGCTTTCTTT.

The rearrangement joins TRBV7-1 to TRBJ1-2; D remains ambiguous. TRBV7-1 is filed as an ORF, its function uncertain. The CDR3 runs to 16 residues. The V and J ends lost 3 bases and 7 bases respectively, with 21 bases between them. In DNA, the CDR3 is TGTGCCAGCAGCTCCGGACTAGCGGGAGACGCAGGTGGCTACACCTTC. This gives the protein CASSSGLAGDAGGYTF.

The chain links TRBV6-5 to TRBJ1-5; perhaps TRBD1 as D (5 bases). Germline CDR1 MNHEY, CDR2 SVGAGI. The V end lost 5 bases, the J end lost 14 bases, and 22 bases lay between the germline ends. The CDR3 is 14 amino acids. CDR3 nucleotide sequence: TGTGCCAGCAGTCAGGGAACTAGCAGAGCAGCCGAGCATTTT. As protein: CASSQGTSRAAEHF.

The sample holds many counts of this clonotype. This rearrangement joins TRBV5-6 to TRBJ1-1; D not resolved. Trimming removed 3 bases from V and 4 bases from J, with 22 bases in between. Germline V CDR1 and CDR2: SGHDT, YYEEEE. The length of the CDR3 is 17 residues. The CDR3 sequence is CASSSGRKRVEGTEAFF. CDR3 in DNA: TGTGCCAGCAGCTCGGGCCGGAAGAGGGTGGAGGGCACTGAAGCTTTCTTT.

The table lists this clonotype with many counts. V usage is TRBV29-1 and J usage is TRBJ1-2; 8 bases map to TRBD1. CDR3 length equals 13 residues. Germline CDR1 reads SQVTM; CDR2 reads ANQGSEA. V shed 5 bases and J 4 bases; nucleotides not matched to a gene: 6. For the CDR3, the DNA is TGCAGCGTTTTCCCGGACAGGGTCTATGGCTACACCTTC. This encodes CSVFPDRVYGYTF.

This clonotype showed up just once. The chain couples TRBV29-1 to TRBJ1-5; D perhaps matches TRBD1 (5 bases). Germline V gene lookup returns CDR1 SQVTM and CDR2 ANQGSEA. With 8 bases removed from V and 1 base from J, the gap between germline ends came to 18 bases. This CDR3 has 15 amino acids. The CDR3 protein is CSQERGTWSNQPQHF. The CDR3 DNA follows: TGCAGCCAAGAGAGGGGTACATGGAGCAATCAGCCCCAGCATTTT.

This clonotype was observed many times. The V and J genes are TRBV7-8 and TRBJ1-3; 9 positions match TRBD1. The CDR3 runs 15 residues. The V gene end was trimmed by 4 bases and the J gene end by 4 bases; junction bases not matched to a gene: 5. Germline values: CDR1 SGHVS, CDR2 FQNEAQ. In DNA, the CDR3 is TGTGCCAGCAGCTCCCGAGGACAGGGGGGAAACACCATATATTTT. Translation: CASSSRGQGGNTIYF.

V gene TRBV24-1 combines with J gene TRBJ2-3; D may be TRBD1 (5 bases). The CDR3 runs 13 residues. The V gene lost 5 bases and the J gene lost 3 bases, with 8 bases spanning the gap. CDR1 is KGHDR and CDR2 is SFDVKD in the germline V gene. In DNA form, the CDR3 reads TGTGCCACCAGTGGGACAAGTACAGATACGCAGTATTTT. It specifies CATSGTSTDTQYF.

This rearrangement joins TRBV15 to TRBJ1-5; possible D gene TRBD1, 5 bases. The ends were cut back, 1 base at V and 11 bases at J, with 15 bases in the middle. The germline CDR1 and CDR2 sequences are LNHNV and YYDKDF (reference sequence). The CDR3 runs 14 residues. The CDR3 loop is CATSRGTGHWSQHF. The CDR3 bases are TGTGCCACCAGCAGAGGGACGGGGCATTGGTCCCAGCATTTT.